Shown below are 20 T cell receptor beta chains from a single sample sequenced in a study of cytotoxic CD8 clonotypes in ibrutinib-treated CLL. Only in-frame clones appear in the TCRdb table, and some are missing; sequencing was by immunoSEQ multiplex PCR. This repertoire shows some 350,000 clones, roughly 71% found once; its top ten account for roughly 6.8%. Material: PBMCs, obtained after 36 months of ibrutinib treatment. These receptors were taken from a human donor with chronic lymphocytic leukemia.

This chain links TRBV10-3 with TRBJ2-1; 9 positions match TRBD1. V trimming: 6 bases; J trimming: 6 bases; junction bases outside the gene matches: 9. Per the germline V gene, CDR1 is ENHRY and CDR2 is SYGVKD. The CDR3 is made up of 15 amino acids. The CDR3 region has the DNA TGTGCCATCAGACAAGCGGACAGGGGCATCAATGAGCAGTTCTTC. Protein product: CAIRQADRGINEQFF.

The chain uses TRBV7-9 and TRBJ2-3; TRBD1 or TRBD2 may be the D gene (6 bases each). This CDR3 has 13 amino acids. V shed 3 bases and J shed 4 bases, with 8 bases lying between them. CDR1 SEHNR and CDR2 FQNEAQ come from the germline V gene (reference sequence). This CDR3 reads CASSFGGADTQYF. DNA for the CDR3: TGTGCCAGCAGCTTCGGGGGCGCAGATACGCAGTATTTT.

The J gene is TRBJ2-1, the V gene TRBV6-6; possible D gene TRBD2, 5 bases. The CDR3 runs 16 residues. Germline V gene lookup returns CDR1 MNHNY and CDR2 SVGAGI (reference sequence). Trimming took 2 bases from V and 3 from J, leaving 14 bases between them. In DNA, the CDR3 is TGTGCCAGCAGTTACACACTGGGGAGTGGCTACAATGAGCAGTTCTTC. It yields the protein CASSYTLGSGYNEQFF.

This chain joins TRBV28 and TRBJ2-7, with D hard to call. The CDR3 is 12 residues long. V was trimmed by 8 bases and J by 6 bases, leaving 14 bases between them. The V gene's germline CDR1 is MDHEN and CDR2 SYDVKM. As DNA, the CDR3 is TGTGCCAGCGGCGAGCAGGAAAGCGAGCAGTACTTC. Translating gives CASGEQESEQYF. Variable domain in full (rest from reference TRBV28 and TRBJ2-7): DVKVTQSSRYLVKRTGEKVFLECVQDMDHENMFWYRQDPGLGLRLIYFSYDVKMKEKGDIPEGYSVSREKKERFSLILESASTNQTSMYLCASGEQESEQYFGPGTRLTVT.

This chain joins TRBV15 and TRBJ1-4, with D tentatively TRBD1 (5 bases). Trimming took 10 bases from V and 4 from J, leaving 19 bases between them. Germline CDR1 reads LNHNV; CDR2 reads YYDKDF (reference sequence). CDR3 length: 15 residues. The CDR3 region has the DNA TGTGCCATCACCCGAACAGGAGGTGGTAATGAAAAACTGTTTTTT. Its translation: CAITRTGGGNEKLFF.

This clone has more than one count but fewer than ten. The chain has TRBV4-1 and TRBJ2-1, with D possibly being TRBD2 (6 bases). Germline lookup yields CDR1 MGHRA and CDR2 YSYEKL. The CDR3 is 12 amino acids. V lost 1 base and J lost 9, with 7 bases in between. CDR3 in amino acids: CASSQGEAEQFF. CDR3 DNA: TGCGCCAGCAGCCAAGGGGAGGCTGAGCAGTTCTTC.

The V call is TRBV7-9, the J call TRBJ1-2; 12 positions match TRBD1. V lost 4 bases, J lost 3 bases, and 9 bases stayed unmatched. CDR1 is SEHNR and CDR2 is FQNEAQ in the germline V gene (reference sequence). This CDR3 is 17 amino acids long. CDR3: CASSSRDRGRFDYGYTF. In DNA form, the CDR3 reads TGTGCCAGCAGCTCCCGGGACAGGGGGCGCTTCGACTATGGCTACACCTTC.

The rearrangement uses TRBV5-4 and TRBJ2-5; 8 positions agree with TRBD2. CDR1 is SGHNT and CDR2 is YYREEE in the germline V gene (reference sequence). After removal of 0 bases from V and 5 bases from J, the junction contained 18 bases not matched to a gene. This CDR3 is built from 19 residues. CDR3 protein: CASSLATGGTDTPQETQYF. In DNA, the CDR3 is TGTGCCAGCAGCTTGGCCACGGGGGGGACCGATACCCCACAGGAGACCCAGTACTTC.

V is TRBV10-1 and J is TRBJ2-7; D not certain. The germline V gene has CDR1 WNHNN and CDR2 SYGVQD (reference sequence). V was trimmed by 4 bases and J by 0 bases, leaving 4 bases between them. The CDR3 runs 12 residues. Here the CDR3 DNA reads TGCGCCAGCAGTGCCACCTCCTACGAGCAGTACTTC. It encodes CASSATSYEQYF.

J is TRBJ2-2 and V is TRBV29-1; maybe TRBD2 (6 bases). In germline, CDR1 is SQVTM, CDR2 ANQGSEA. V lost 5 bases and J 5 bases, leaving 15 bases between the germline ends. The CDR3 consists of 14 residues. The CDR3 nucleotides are TGCAGCGTTTTTACAGGAGGAGGGACCGGGGAGCTGTTTTTT. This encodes CSVFTGGGTGELFF.

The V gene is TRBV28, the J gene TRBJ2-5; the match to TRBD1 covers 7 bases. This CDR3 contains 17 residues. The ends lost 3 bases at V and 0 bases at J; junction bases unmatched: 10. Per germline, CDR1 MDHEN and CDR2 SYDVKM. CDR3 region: CASSLSLGTEYQETQYF. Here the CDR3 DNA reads TGTGCCAGCAGTTTGTCCCTCGGGACAGAATACCAAGAGACCCAGTACTTC.

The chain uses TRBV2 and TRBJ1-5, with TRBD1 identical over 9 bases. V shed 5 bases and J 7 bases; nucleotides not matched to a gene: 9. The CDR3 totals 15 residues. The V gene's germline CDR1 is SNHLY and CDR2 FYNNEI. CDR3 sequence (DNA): TGTGCCAGCAGTAGGGACAGGGCTTTGGGGCAGCCCCAGCATTTT. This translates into CASSRDRALGQPQHF.

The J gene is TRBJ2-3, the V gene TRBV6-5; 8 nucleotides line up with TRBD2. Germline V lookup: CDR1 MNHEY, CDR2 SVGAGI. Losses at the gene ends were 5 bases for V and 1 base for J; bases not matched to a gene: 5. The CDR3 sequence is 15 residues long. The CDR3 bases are TGTGCCAGCAGTCAGCGGGGGCCCGGCACAGATACGCAGTATTTT. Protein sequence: CASSQRGPGTDTQYF.

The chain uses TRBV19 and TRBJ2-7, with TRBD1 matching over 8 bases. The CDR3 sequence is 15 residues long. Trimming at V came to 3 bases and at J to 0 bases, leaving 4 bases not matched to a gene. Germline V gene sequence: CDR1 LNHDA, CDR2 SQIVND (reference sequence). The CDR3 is CASSIRRGLSYEQYF. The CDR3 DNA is TGTGCCAGTAGTATCCGCAGGGGGCTCTCCTACGAGCAGTACTTC.

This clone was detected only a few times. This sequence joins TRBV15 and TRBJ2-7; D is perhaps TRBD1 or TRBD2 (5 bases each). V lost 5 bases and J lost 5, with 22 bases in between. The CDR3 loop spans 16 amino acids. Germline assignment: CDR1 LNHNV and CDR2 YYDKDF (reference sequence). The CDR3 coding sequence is TGTGCCACCAGCTTCCAACCGGGCCTGGGGGTCAACGAGCAGTACTTC. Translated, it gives CATSFQPGLGVNEQYF. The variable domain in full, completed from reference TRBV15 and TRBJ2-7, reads DAMVIQNPRYQVTQFGKPVTLSCSQTLNHNVMYWYQQKSSQAPKLLFHYYDKDFNNEADTPDNFQSRRPNTSFCFLDIRSPGLGDTAMYLCATSFQPGLGVNEQYFGPGTRLTVT.

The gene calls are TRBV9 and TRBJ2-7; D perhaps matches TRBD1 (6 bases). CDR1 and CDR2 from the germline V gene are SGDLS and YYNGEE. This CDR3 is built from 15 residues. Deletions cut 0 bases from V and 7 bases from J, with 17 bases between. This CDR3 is CASSVGPAGVYEQYF. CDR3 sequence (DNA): TGTGCCAGCAGCGTAGGCCCCGCAGGGGTCTATGAGCAGTACTTC.

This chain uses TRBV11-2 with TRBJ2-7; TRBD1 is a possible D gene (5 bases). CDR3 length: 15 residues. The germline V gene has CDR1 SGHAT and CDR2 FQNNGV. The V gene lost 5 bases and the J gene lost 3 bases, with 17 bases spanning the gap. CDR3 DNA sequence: TGTGCCAGCAGCCCCCGGCAAGGGGAACACTACGAGCAGTACTTC. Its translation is CASSPRQGEHYEQYF.

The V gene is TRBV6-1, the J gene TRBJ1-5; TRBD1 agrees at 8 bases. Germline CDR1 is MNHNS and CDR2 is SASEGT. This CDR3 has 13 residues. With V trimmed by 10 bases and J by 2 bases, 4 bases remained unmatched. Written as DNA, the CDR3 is TGTGCCACATTACAGGGGGGCAATCAGCCCCAGCATTTT. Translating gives CATLQGGNQPQHF.

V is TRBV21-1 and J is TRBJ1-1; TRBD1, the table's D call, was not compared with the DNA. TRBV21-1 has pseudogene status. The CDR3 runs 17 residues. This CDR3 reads CASSKRDSPKGDTEAFF. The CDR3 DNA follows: TGTGCCAGCAGCAAAAGGGACAGCCCTAAGGGGGACACTGAAGCTTTCTTT.

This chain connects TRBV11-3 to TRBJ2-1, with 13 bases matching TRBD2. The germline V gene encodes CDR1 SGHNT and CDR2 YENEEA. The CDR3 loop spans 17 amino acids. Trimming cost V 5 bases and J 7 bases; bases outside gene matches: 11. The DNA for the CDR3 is TGTGCCAGCAGCGAAAGCCGGACTAGCGGGGGTGGTAATGAGCAGTTCTTC. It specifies CASSESRTSGGGNEQFF.